These 11 T cell receptor beta chains came from one sample sequenced in a study of T-cell reconstitution after alpha-beta-depleted transplantation in children. Construction of the TCRbeta library involved unique molecular identifiers. TCRdb used MiXCR to reprocess the PCR reads, holding one entry per CDR3 protein. Among approximately 520,000 distinct CDR3 sequences, 32% were seen once, and the ten largest hold more than 2%. Sequences were derived from PBMCs from the stem cell graft donor, sampled from the stem cell graft. The receptors were sampled from a human donor who donated a stem cell graft to a child with aplastic anemia.

This clonotype has just a few counts. J is TRBJ2-4 and V is TRBV7-2; no firm D call. The CDR3 is 18 residues long. Trimming left V 0 bases short and J 0 bases short, with 15 bases between. Per germline, CDR1 SGHTA and CDR2 FQGNSA. The CDR3, as DNA: TGTGCCAGCAGCTTAGCGCATGGTTACGCAGTAGCCAAAAACATTCAGTACTTC. Translated, it gives CASSLAHGYAVAKNIQYF.

The V call is TRBV12-3 or TRBV12-4, the J call TRBJ1-1; unclear D gene. V lost 1 base and J 11 bases, leaving 11 bases between the germline ends. The CDR3 runs to 12 residues. CDR3 amino acids: CASSLGVVSAFF. The CDR3, as DNA: TGTGCCAGCAGTTTAGGGGTCGTATCTGCTTTCTTT.

The rearrangement joins TRBV20-1 to TRBJ2-7, with D perhaps TRBD1 (5 bases). CDR3 size: 12 residues. CDR1 DFQATT and CDR2 SNEGSKA come from the germline V gene (reference sequence). Trimming took off 5 bases at V and 5 bases at J, with 13 bases between the two ends. Here the CDR3 reads CSAVGADNEQYF. The CDR3 DNA follows: TGCAGTGCTGTAGGGGCGGACAACGAGCAGTACTTC.

The V and J genes are TRBV29-1 and TRBJ2-7, with 11 bases that match TRBD1. Germline assignment: CDR1 SQVTM and CDR2 ANQGSEA. This CDR3 region has 15 residues. The V gene end was trimmed by 6 bases and the J gene end by 3 bases; junction bases not matched to a gene: 10. CDR3 region: CSVERTGTGGYEQYF. The CDR3 region has the DNA TGCAGCGTGGAGCGTACCGGGACAGGGGGCTACGAGCAGTACTTC.

This clonotype was observed a handful of times. The chain combines TRBV9 with TRBJ2-1, with 8 positions matching TRBD2. The germline V gene has CDR1 SGDLS and CDR2 YYNGEE. The CDR3 runs to 16 residues. Germline trimming cut 1 base from V and 5 bases from J; bases unmatched to any gene: 8. CDR3 region: CASSVYTSGRDNEQFF. The CDR3 DNA reads TGTGCCAGCAGCGTATATACGAGCGGGAGAGACAATGAGCAGTTCTTC.

This clonotype has a single count. V gene TRBV7-9 combines with J gene TRBJ2-5, with 9 nucleotides matching TRBD2. Per the germline V gene, CDR1 is SEHNR and CDR2 is FQNEAQ (reference sequence). Germline trimming cut 1 base from V and 5 bases from J; bases unmatched to any gene: 11. The CDR3 contains 17 residues. The CDR3 loop reads CASSLGLAARVVETQYF. Here the CDR3 DNA reads TGTGCCAGCAGCTTAGGACTAGCGGCCCGGGTGGTTGAGACCCAGTACTTC.

This sequence joins TRBV18 and TRBJ1-4; D is perhaps TRBD1 (5 bases). This CDR3 contains 15 residues. Trimming shortened V by 4 bases and J by 5 bases, and 14 bases separated the two germline ends. CDR1 is KGHSH and CDR2 is LQKENI in the germline V gene. CDR3 region: CASSLNTGVNEKLFF. In nucleotides, the CDR3 is TGTGCCAGCTCACTCAACACAGGAGTAAATGAAAAACTGTTTTTT.

The CDR3 sequence is CASSVNPSADNEQFF. The CDR3 DNA reads TGTGCCAGCAGCGTAAATCCTAGCGCTGACAATGAGCAGTTCTTC. The chain links TRBV9 to TRBJ2-1, with a possible D match to TRBD2 (6 bases). Trimming removed 1 base at V and 5 bases at J, with 13 bases between. The CDR3 runs 15 residues. Per the germline V gene, CDR1 is SGDLS and CDR2 is YYNGEE.

This clonotype was observed a few times. The chain recombines TRBV9 with TRBJ2-3; D remains unclear. The V and J ends lost 3 bases and 2 bases respectively, with 4 bases between them. Germline V CDR1 and CDR2: SGDLS, YYNGEE. This CDR3 region has 12 residues. DNA of the CDR3: TGTGCCAGCAGCGAACTCACAGATACGCAGTATTTT. Protein product: CASSELTDTQYF.

The chain has TRBV4-3 and TRBJ2-1; TRBD2 agrees at 9 bases. V shed 4 bases, J shed 4 bases, and the junction held 14 bases outside the gene matches. Germline CDR1 LGHNA, CDR2 YSLEER. This CDR3 spans 18 amino acids. The CDR3 DNA follows: TGCGCCAGCAGCCGGGATGTGATGGCGGGAGGGCCTTACAATGAGCAGTTCTTC. Translating gives CASSRDVMAGGPYNEQFF.

This chain connects TRBV6-2 or TRBV6-3 to TRBJ1-5, with D uncertain. V was pared by 2 bases and J by 4 bases, with 9 bases between. This CDR3 comprises 14 residues. Per germline, CDR1 MNHEY and CDR2 SVGEGT. CDR3 protein: CASSYNLPNQPQHF. The DNA of the CDR3 is TGTGCCAGCAGTTACAATCTCCCAAATCAGCCCCAGCATTTT.